The rows below give T cell receptor beta chains drawn from one sample of a study of identical twins. TCRdb independently ran MiXCR on the 5' RACE reads; one entry per CDR3 protein. This table has about 690,000 distinct CDR3 sequences, roughly 6% appearing once. Sequencing was done on a sample of naive T cells sorted from blood. The receptor source for this set is a man between 18 and 35 years old in good health. Both conserved end residues are part of each CDR3. Fields, in order: D gene, clone size, J gene, V gene, CDR3 protein, CDR3 DNA. A D gene is named only where the DNA matches it firmly. The listing skips clone size in some rows; elsewhere it reads once, few, many or a size class.

TRBD1 many TRBJ1-4 TRBV29-1 CSGSTGGGELFF TGCAGCGGATCAACAGGGGGCGGCGAACTGTTTTTT
TRBD2 many TRBJ2-5 TRBV7-2 CASSSSSGFVETQYF TGTGCCAGCAGCTCCTCTAGCGGATTTGTGGAGACCCAGTACTTC
NA few TRBJ1-1 TRBV12-3/TRBV12-4 CASRKRMGVEAFF TGTGCCAGCAGGAAGCGGATGGGAGTGGAAGCTTTCTTT
NA many TRBJ2-1 TRBV5-1 CASSPLEGGNEQFF TGCGCCAGCAGCCCCCTAGAGGGGGGGAATGAGCAGTTCTTC
NA many TRBJ2-1 TRBV7-9 CASSPTSHANNEQFF TGTGCCAGCAGCCCTACCTCGCATGCGAACAATGAGCAGTTCTTC
NA many TRBJ1-1 TRBV5-1 CASSSPMNTEAFF TGCGCCAGCAGCTCCCCAATGAACACTGAAGCTTTCTTT
TRBD2 many TRBJ2-4 TRBV7-2 CASSLAGGPRENIQYF TGTGCCAGCAGCTTAGCGGGAGGGCCGAGAGAAAACATTCAGTACTTC
NA many TRBJ2-2 TRBV6-1 CASSTLWEGATGELFF TGTGCCAGCAGTACCTTGTGGGAGGGGGCCACCGGGGAGCTGTTTTTT
NA many TRBJ2-5 TRBV6-5 CASSLVAPQETQYF TGTGCCAGCAGTTTAGTGGCCCCCCAAGAGACCCAGTACTTC
NA many TRBJ1-1 TRBV29-1 CSVLLENTEAFF TGCAGCGTCCTTCTTGAGAACACTGAAGCTTTCTTT
NA few TRBJ2-1 TRBV18 CASSDAYNEQFF TGTGCCAGCTCGGACGCATACAATGAGCAGTTCTTC
TRBD2 few TRBJ2-1 TRBV7-2 CASSWVAGVAYNEQFF TGTGCCAGCAGCTGGGTTGCGGGAGTGGCCTACAATGAGCAGTTCTTC
NA many TRBJ1-1 TRBV6-2/TRBV6-3 CASSSNRGLISSENTEAFF TGTGCCAGCAGTAGTAACCGAGGTTTAATAAGTTCCGAGAACACTGAAGCTTTCTTT
NA NA TRBJ2-4 TRBV7-9 CASSLGEQGNIQYF TGTGCCAGCAGCTTAGGGGAACAGGGTAACATTCAGTACTTC
NA many TRBJ2-1 TRBV5-1 CASGDGGPYEQFF TGCGCCAGCGGTGATGGGGGGCCGTATGAGCAGTTCTTC
NA many TRBJ2-1 TRBV20-1 CSASGTQNYNEQFF TGCAGTGCTTCCGGGACTCAGAACTACAATGAGCAGTTCTTC
NA few TRBJ2-7 TRBV12-3/TRBV12-4 CVGVGTYLFSYEQYF TGTGTAGGTGTAGGGACATACCTCTTCTCCTACGAGCAGTACTTC
TRBD1 few TRBJ1-1 TRBV7-9 CASSSQGEAFF TGTGCCAGCAGCTCACAGGGGGAAGCTTTCTTT
NA few TRBJ1-5 TRBV5-1 CASSPERGSQPQHF TGCGCCAGCAGCCCCGAGAGGGGGAGTCAGCCCCAGCATTTT
TRBD2 many TRBJ2-2 TRBV27 CASSYGTSYGELFF TGTGCCAGCAGTTACGGGACTAGCTACGGGGAGCTGTTTTTT
NA NA TRBJ2-1 TRBV11-2 CASSLAASSFYNEQFF TGTGCCAGCAGCTTAGCGGCTAGTAGTTTCTACAATGAGCAGTTCTTC
TRBD2 few TRBJ2-7 TRBV5-1 CASSTRTSGEQYF TGCGCCAGCAGCACCCGGACTAGCGGGGAGCAGTACTTC
TRBD2 many TRBJ2-5 TRBV2 CATEGTSGLAETQYF TGTGCCACCGAAGGGACTAGCGGGTTGGCGGAGACCCAGTACTTC
TRBD1 many TRBJ1-1 TRBV10-3 CAISDGRDRANTEAFF TGTGCCATCAGTGACGGCCGGGACAGGGCGAACACTGAAGCTTTCTTT
NA few TRBJ2-2 TRBV20-1 CSPRPGPNTGELFF TGCAGTCCCCGACCGGGACCGAACACCGGGGAGCTGTTTTTT
NA many TRBJ1-3 TRBV6-5 CASSYLETSGNTIYF TGTGCCAGCAGTTACCTAGAGACCTCTGGAAACACCATATATTTT
NA many TRBJ2-2 TRBV6-2/TRBV6-3 CASSYDGAGELFF TGTGCCAGCAGCTACGACGGGGCCGGGGAGCTGTTTTTT
TRBD1 many TRBJ2-1 TRBV12-3/TRBV12-4 CASSRGFSEQFF TGTGCCAGCAGCAGGGGGTTCTCCGAGCAGTTCTTC
NA NA TRBJ2-2 TRBV28 CASSPPVTGELFF TGTGCCAGCAGCCCCCCCGTCACCGGGGAGCTGTTTTTT
NA few TRBJ2-7 TRBV30 CASSHGASSYEQYF TGTGCCTCTTCTCACGGAGCGTCCTCCTACGAGCAGTACTTC
TRBD1 NA TRBJ1-1 TRBV7-9 CASSLKQGLGTEAFF TGTGCCAGCAGCTTAAAACAGGGGCTGGGAACTGAAGCTTTCTTT
NA many TRBJ2-3 TRBV20-1 CSALPRSTSTDTQYF TGCAGTGCTCTACCCAGGAGTACTAGCACAGATACGCAGTATTTT
NA few TRBJ1-3 TRBV6-5 CASSYGGSLSGNTIYF TGTGCCAGCAGTTACGGGGGCAGCCTCTCTGGAAACACCATATATTTT
NA few TRBJ2-1 TRBV12-3/TRBV12-4 CASSSRASLGSSSYNEQFF TGTGCCAGCAGTTCTAGGGCCTCCTTGGGGTCAAGCTCCTACAATGAGCAGTTCTTC
NA NA TRBJ2-2 TRBV29-1 CSVGDMANTGELFF TGCAGCGTTGGGGACATGGCCAACACCGGGGAGCTGTTTTTT
NA NA TRBJ2-6 TRBV27 CASTQGRSGANVLTF TGTGCCAGCACCCAGGGCAGGTCTGGGGCCAACGTCCTGACTTTC
TRBD2 many TRBJ2-2 TRBV12-3/TRBV12-4 CASSLASGSLNTGELFF TGTGCCAGCAGTTTGGCTAGCGGGAGCTTGAACACCGGGGAGCTGTTTTTT
NA many TRBJ1-1 TRBV29-1 CSVLGPETEAFF TGCAGCGTCCTGGGCCCGGAGACTGAAGCTTTCTTT
NA few TRBJ2-1 TRBV18 CASSPTGLVADEQFF TGTGCCAGCTCACCAACCGGGCTAGTGGCAGATGAGCAGTTCTTC
NA NA TRBJ2-5 TRBV29-1 CSVEDQGSEETQYF TGCAGCGTTGAAGACCAGGGTTCTGAGGAGACCCAGTACTTC
NA NA TRBJ2-7 TRBV30 CAWSVSPIVGLVHEQYF TGTGCCTGGAGTGTTTCCCCCATAGTGGGTTTAGTTCACGAGCAGTACTTC
NA many TRBJ2-2 TRBV11-2 CASSLVGGRATGELFF TGTGCCAGCAGCTTAGTCGGGGGCAGAGCCACCGGGGAGCTGTTTTTT
TRBD2 few TRBJ2-3 TRBV15 CATSRELAGAGDTQYF TGTGCCACCAGCAGAGAACTAGCGGGAGCGGGAGATACGCAGTATTTT
NA many TRBJ2-1 TRBV15 CAVADPDSNEQFF TGTGCCGTCGCGGACCCAGACTCCAATGAGCAGTTCTTC
NA few TRBJ2-2 TRBV20-1 CSARDVQPRSNTGELFF TGCAGTGCTAGAGATGTACAACCAAGGTCGAACACCGGGGAGCTGTTTTTT
TRBD2 NA TRBJ2-1 TRBV7-2 CASSPGRGTQQFF TGTGCCAGCAGCCCCGGGAGGGGTACCCAGCAGTTCTTC
NA few TRBJ1-2 TRBV4-3 CASSQEARGYSNYGYTF TGCGCCAGCAGCCAAGAAGCCCGGGGGTACTCTAACTATGGCTACACCTTC
NA NA TRBJ2-4 TRBV5-1 CASRRLAPALGETKNIQYF TGCGCCAGCAGGCGTCTAGCGCCCGCGTTGGGAGAAACCAAAAACATTCAGTACTTC
TRBD2 few TRBJ2-1 TRBV6-1 CATSDPGGYNEQFF TGTGCCACTTCGGACCCGGGGGGTTACAATGAGCAGTTCTTC
TRBD2 NA TRBJ2-1 TRBV18 CASSPRPSGRRGNEQFF TGTGCCAGCTCACCAAGGCCCAGCGGGAGGAGAGGGAATGAGCAGTTCTTC
NA NA TRBJ2-2 TRBV3-1 CASSQVPAGELFF TGTGCCAGCAGCCAAGTCCCCGCCGGGGAGCTGTTTTTT
NA few TRBJ2-1 TRBV10-3 CAISGKGSKNEQFF TGTGCCATCAGTGGTAAGGGTTCAAAGAATGAGCAGTTCTTC
TRBD2 NA TRBJ2-3 TRBV6-2/TRBV6-3 CASSSRDTLAGEADTQYF TGTGCCAGCAGCTCGAGGGATACCCTAGCGGGAGAGGCAGATACGCAGTATTTT
NA few TRBJ2-3 TRBV28 CASALRGTDTQYF TGTGCCAGCGCGCTTAGGGGCACAGATACGCAGTATTTT
NA few TRBJ2-6 TRBV5-1 CASSYYGTVTSGANVLTF TGCGCCAGCAGCTATTACGGGACTGTGACCTCTGGGGCCAACGTCCTGACTTTC
NA many TRBJ1-1 TRBV29-1 CSVVARISNTEAFF TGCAGCGTTGTAGCTAGGATCTCGAACACTGAAGCTTTCTTT
NA few TRBJ2-1 TRBV6-1 CASSEIDRLWQFF TGTGCCAGCAGTGAAATCGACAGACTATGGCAGTTCTTC
NA many TRBJ2-7 TRBV12-3/TRBV12-4 CASSLLSSYEQYF TGTGCCAGCAGTTTACTTTCGAGCTACGAGCAGTACTTC
NA few TRBJ2-2 TRBV28 CATQSPGTGELFF TGTGCCACCCAATCCCCGGGCACCGGGGAGCTGTTTTTT
TRBD2 NA TRBJ2-2 TRBV20-1 CSASGLAGWGAGELFF TGCAGTGCTAGCGGACTAGCGGGATGGGGGGCCGGGGAGCTGTTTTTT